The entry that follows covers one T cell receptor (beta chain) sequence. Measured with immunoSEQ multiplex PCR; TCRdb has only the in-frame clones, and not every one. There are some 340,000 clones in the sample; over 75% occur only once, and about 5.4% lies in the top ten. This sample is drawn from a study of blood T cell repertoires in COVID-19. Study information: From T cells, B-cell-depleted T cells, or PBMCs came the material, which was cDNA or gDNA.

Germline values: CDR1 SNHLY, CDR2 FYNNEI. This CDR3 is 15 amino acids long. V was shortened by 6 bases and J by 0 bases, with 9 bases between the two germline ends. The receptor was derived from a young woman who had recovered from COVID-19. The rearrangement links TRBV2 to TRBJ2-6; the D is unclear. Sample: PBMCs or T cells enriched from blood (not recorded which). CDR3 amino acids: CASRVLNSGANVLTF. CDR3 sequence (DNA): TGTGCCAGCAGGGTTCTAAACTCTGGGGCCAACGTCCTGACTTTC.